This T cell receptor (beta chain) is drawn from a study of T cell changes during pregnancy in multiple sclerosis. V was clipped by 5 bases and J by 2 bases, with 14 bases between them. This CDR3 is built from 15 residues. Germline CDR1 PRHDT, CDR2 FYEKMQ (reference sequence). Clones were sequenced by immunoSEQ multiplex PCR, and TCRdb holds only the in-frame ones, with some missing. This repertoire shows about 51,000 clones, around 93% found once; its top ten account for approximately 2.9%. This rearrangement joins TRBV13 to TRBJ2-3; no reliable D call. The sequences come from CD8+ T cells from peripheral blood mononuclear cells, collected in the second trimester of pregnancy. The receptor was isolated from a female donor with multiple sclerosis, enrolled in a pregnancy study. CDR3 DNA sequence: TGTGCCAGCAGCCTCCGGTCCCCACCCACAGATACGCAGTATTTT. Translated: CASSLRSPPTDTQYF.